This is a list of T cell receptor beta chains from one sample in a study of blood T cell repertoires in COVID-19. Clones were sequenced by immunoSEQ multiplex PCR, and TCRdb holds only the in-frame ones, with some missing. The sample holds more than 85,000 clones, roughly 85% seen once. The sequencing input was PBMCs or T cells enriched from blood (not recorded which). The receptors stem from a woman in her forties or fifties who had recovered from COVID-19. CDR3s include the opening cysteine and the closing phenylalanine or tryptophan. D genes are given only for firm matches. Size is omitted from some rows. Given values are once, few, many or a class for expanded clones.

NA TRBJ1-2 15 TRBV19 TRBD1 TGTGCCAGTAGTAGCGGGACAGGGGCTAACTATGGCTACACCTTC CASSSGTGANYGYTF
many TRBJ1-3 15 TRBV14 NA TGTGCCAGCAGCCAACAACAGGGTACTGGAAACACCATATATTTT CASSQQQGTGNTIYF
NA TRBJ2-7 15 TRBV19 TRBD2 TGTGCCAGTAGTATAGATCAGCGGGGGAACTACGAGCAGTACTTC CASSIDQRGNYEQYF
NA TRBJ2-5 16 TRBV15 TRBD1 TGTGCCACCAGCTCGTGGACAGGGCCAGTCCAAGAGACCCAGTACTTC CATSSWTGPVQETQYF
NA TRBJ2-5 18 TRBV19 TRBD2 TGTGCCAGTAGTATGGTTAGCGGGAGTCTTCGGGGACAAGAGACCCAGTACTTC CASSMVSGSLRGQETQYF
NA TRBJ2-5 15 TRBV11-1 NA TGTGCCAGCAGCTTAGTTGCTAGCTCGCTGGAGACCCAGTACTTC CASSLVASSLETQYF
NA TRBJ1-3 17 TRBV21-1 NA TGTGCCAGCAGCTTATTAAAAAAACAAGTGTCAGGAAACACCATATATTTT CASSLLKKQVSGNTIYF
NA TRBJ2-3 15 TRBV9 TRBD2 TGTGCCAGCAGTGGGACTAGCGGGAGCACAGATACGCAGTATTTT CASSGTSGSTDTQYF
NA TRBJ1-5 14 TRBV7-9 NA TGTGCCAGCAGCTTAGACAGGCCAGATCAGCCCCAGCATTTT CASSLDRPDQPQHF
NA TRBJ2-7 14 TRBV6-1 TRBD2 TGTGCCAGCAGTGAAAGCGGGAGGGCAACTGAGCAGTACTTC CASSESGRATEQYF
NA TRBJ2-7 17 TRBV7-9 NA TGTGCCAGCAGCTCCACGATGGCGTCACGACACTCCTACGAGCAGTACTTC CASSSTMASRHSYEQYF
NA TRBJ1-3 14 TRBV11-2 NA TGTGCCAGCAGCCTCCGGGACTCTGGAAACACCATATATTTT CASSLRDSGNTIYF
NA TRBJ2-5 15 TRBV28 TRBD1 TGTGCCAGCAGTTTGAGGTGGGACAGGCAAGAGACCCAGTACTTC CASSLRWDRQETQYF
few TRBJ1-4 15 TRBV9 TRBD1 TGTGCCAGCAGCTATCGACAGGGGGTTCGGGAAAAACTGTTTTTT CASSYRQGVREKLFF
NA TRBJ2-1 12 TRBV7-3 NA TGTGCCAGCAGCCCTGGTCGGAATGAGCAGTTCTTC CASSPGRNEQFF
NA TRBJ1-2 13 TRBV7-2 NA TGTGCCAGCAGCTTAATCGGGTGGAGGGCGTGGACCTTC CASSLIGWRAWTF
NA TRBJ1-6 14 TRBV13 TRBD1 TGTGCCAGCAGCGTGGGACAGTATAATTCACCCCTCCACTTT CASSVGQYNSPLHF
NA TRBJ2-2 16 TRBV6-6 NA TGTGCCAGCAGTTACATCGGGGGGCCAAACACCGGGGAGCTGTTTTTT CASSYIGGPNTGELFF
NA TRBJ1-2 13 TRBV5-1 TRBD1 TGCGCCAGCAGCGGGACAGGGAACTATGGCTACACCTTC CASSGTGNYGYTF
NA TRBJ2-5 15 TRBV2 TRBD1 TGTGCCAGCAGCGTTGGCAGGGGGCGTACGGAGACCCAGTACTTC CASSVGRGRTETQYF